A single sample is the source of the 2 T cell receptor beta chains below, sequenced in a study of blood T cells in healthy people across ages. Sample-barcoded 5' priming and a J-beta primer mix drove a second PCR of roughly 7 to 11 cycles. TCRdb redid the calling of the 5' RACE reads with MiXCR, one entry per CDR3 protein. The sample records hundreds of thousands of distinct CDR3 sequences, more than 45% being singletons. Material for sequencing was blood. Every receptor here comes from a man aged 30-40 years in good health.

In nucleotides, the CDR3 is TGTGCCAGCAGCTTCGACTTTAACTCTGGGGCCAACGTCCTGACTTTC. It is translated as CASSFDFNSGANVLTF. The chain employs TRBV11-1 and TRBJ2-6; D is unresolved. Trimming stripped 3 bases from V and 0 bases from J, with 9 bases between. Germline V CDR1 and CDR2: SGHAT, FQDESV (reference sequence). This CDR3 is built from 16 residues.

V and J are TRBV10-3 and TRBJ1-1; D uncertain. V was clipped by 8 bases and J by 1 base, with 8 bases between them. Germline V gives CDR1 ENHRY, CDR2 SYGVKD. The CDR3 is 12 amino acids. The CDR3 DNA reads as TGTGCCATCGGCATGCGGAACACTGAAGCTTTCTTT. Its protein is CAIGMRNTEAFF.